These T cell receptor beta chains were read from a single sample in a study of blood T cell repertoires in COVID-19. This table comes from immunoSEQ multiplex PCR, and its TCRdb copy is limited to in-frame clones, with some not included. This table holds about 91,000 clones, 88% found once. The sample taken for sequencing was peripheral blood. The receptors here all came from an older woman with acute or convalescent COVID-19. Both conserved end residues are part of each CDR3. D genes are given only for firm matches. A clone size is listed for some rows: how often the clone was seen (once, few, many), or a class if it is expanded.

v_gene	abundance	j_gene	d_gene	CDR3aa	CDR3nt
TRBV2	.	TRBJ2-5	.	CASVAGGYQETQYF	TGTGCCAGCGTTGCGGGCGGGTACCAAGAGACCCAGTACTTC
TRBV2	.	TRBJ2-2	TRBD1	CASSEATGGRYTGELFF	TGTGCCAGCAGTGAAGCCACAGGGGGTCGGTACACCGGGGAGCTGTTTTTT
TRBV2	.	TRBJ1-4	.	CASSESLGLREKLFF	TGTGCCAGCAGTGAATCCTTGGGCTTGCGTGAAAAACTGTTTTTT
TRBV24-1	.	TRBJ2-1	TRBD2	CATSSGGAKYNEQFF	TGTGCCACCAGTAGCGGGGGGGCCAAATACAATGAGCAGTTCTTC
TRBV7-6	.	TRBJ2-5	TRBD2	CASSLAKGAGGEQEETQYF	TGTGCCAGCAGCTTAGCGAAGGGAGCCGGGGGGGAGCAAGAAGAGACCCAGTACTTC
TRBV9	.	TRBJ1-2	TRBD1	CASSGDRENYGYTF	TGTGCCAGCAGCGGCGACAGGGAGAACTATGGCTACACCTTC
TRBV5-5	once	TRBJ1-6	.	CASSPNGIGNSPLHF	TGTGCCAGCAGCCCAAACGGGATAGGTAATTCACCCCTCCACTTT
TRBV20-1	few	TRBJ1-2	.	CSARLEEGYTF	TGCAGTGCTAGATTAGAAGAGGGCTACACCTTC
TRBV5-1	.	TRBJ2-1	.	CASSLLVGGGYNEQFF	TGCGCCAGCAGCTTGCTGGTGGGAGGAGGCTACAATGAGCAGTTCTTC
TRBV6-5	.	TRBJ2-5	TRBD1	CASIHGTGLSETQYF	TGTGCCAGCATTCACGGGACAGGGTTGTCAGAGACCCAGTACTTC
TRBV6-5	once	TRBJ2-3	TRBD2	CASSYQAGRDTQYF	TGTGCCAGCAGTTATCAAGCGGGGCGAGATACGCAGTATTTT
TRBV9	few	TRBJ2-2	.	CASSPRGSGGELFF	TGTGCCAGCAGCCCGCGCGGAAGCGGCGGGGAGCTGTTTTTT
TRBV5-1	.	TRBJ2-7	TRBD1	CASSKGQGTYEQYF	TGCGCCAGCAGTAAGGGACAGGGAACCTACGAGCAGTACTTC
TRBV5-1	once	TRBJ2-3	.	CASSSTGGGPGTDTQYF	TGCGCCAGCAGCTCAACTGGAGGAGGGCCTGGCACAGATACGCAGTATTTT
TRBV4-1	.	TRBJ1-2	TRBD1	CASSQTRDRGLGGYTF	TGCGCCAGCAGCCAGACCCGGGACAGGGGGCTAGGTGGCTACACCTTC
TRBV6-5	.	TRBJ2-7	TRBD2	CASRLTSGSYEQYF	TGTGCCAGCAGATTGACTAGCGGGAGTTACGAGCAGTACTTC
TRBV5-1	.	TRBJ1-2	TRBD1	CASSSGQGPYGYTF	TGCGCCAGCAGCTCCGGACAGGGGCCTTATGGCTACACCTTC